Given below is one T cell receptor beta chain in context. Primers included in the PCR were 60 Vbeta and 13 Jbeta primers. Method: immunoSEQ multiplex PCR; TCRdb's copy keeps in-frame clones and lacks some. The sample has 75,000 to 85,000 clones; the top ten hold around 0.6%. These data originate in a study of cytomegalovirus exposure and HLA in healthy donors. About the research overall: Genetic ancestry analysis placed about 76% of the 398 donors that were genotyped in the Caucasian-associated cluster.

This TCR was recovered from a man aged 45 to 65 in good health and CMV-seronegative. Source material: PBMCs.

CDR3 amino acids: CASSARRGTGDEKLFF. The CDR3 coding sequence is TGTGCCAGCAGCGCCAGGCGGGGAACCGGGGATGAAAAACTGTTTTTT. J is TRBJ1-4 and V is TRBV7-8; D is uncertain. Germline V gene sequence: CDR1 SGHVS, CDR2 FQNEAQ. The CDR3 is made up of 16 amino acids. V was shortened by 5 bases and J by 6 bases, with 19 bases between the two germline ends.